The rows below give T cell receptor beta chains drawn from one sample of a study of memory CD4+ T cells and cytomegalovirus serostatus. TCRdb's copy holds only in-frame clones and misses some; the assay was immunoSEQ multiplex PCR. The sample contains approximately 65,000 clones, more than 70% of which appear only once. Material: memory CD4+ T cells from blood. These receptors originate from an adult in good health and CMV-seronegative. The CDR3 runs from the conserved cysteine through the conserved F or W. Each record gives: D gene, clone size, J gene, V gene, CDR3 DNA, CDR3 protein. D genes are given only for firm matches. Where a row states a size, it is once, few, many or the class of an expanded clone; other rows omit it.

TRBD2 | - | TRBJ2-4 | TRBV5-1 | TGCGCCAGCAGCTTGGTAAGCGGGGAAAACATTCAGTACTTC | CASSLVSGENIQYF
- | few | TRBJ1-2 | TRBV28 | TGTGCCAGCAGTTTCTCCAACTATGGCTACACCTTC | CASSFSNYGYTF
TRBD2 | - | TRBJ2-5 | TRBV5-4 | TGTGCCAGCAGCTTAGGAGCGGGAGTAGGGCAAGAGACCCAGTACTTC | CASSLGAGVGQETQYF
- | - | TRBJ2-5 | TRBV7-3 | TGTGCCAGCAGCTCACGGGGGAGAGAGACCCAGTACTTC | CASSSRGRETQYF
TRBD2 | - | TRBJ2-3 | TRBV28 | TGTGCCAGCAGTTTCGGGGGGATCGCAGATACGCAGTATTTT | CASSFGGIADTQYF
- | - | TRBJ1-1 | TRBV10-3 | TGTGCCATCAGCCCAACAGCAGGGAGGAACACTGAAGCTTTCTTT | CAISPTAGRNTEAFF
- | - | TRBJ1-1 | TRBV2 | TGTGCCAGCAGTTACGCAGGAGGGGCGTCTGAAGCTTTCTTT | CASSYAGGASEAFF
- | - | TRBJ2-5 | TRBV10-2 | TGCGCCAGCAGTGAGTACGGTCTGGGTATACAAGAGACCCAGTACTTC | CASSEYGLGIQETQYF
TRBD1 | - | TRBJ1-5 | TRBV5-1 | TGCGCCAGCAGCTTGGGACAGGGGGAATTTCAGCCCCAGCATTTT | CASSLGQGEFQPQHF
- | once | TRBJ1-3 | TRBV18 | TGTGCCAGCTCACTAACACAGGGTGAGAACACCATATATTTT | CASSLTQGENTIYF
- | few | TRBJ1-1 | TRBV13 | TGTGCCAGCAGCCCAGACAGTTACACTGAAGCTTTCTTT | CASSPDSYTEAFF
TRBD1 | - | TRBJ1-1 | TRBV28 | TGTGCCATCCAGAGTGGGGGGACAGTGAACACTGAAGCTTTCTTT | CAIQSGGTVNTEAFF
- | - | TRBJ2-2 | TRBV4-1 | TGCGCCAGCAGCCAAAGCCCCCCAGTGTCGACCACCGGGGAGCTGTTTTTT | CASSQSPPVSTTGELFF
- | - | TRBJ2-3 | TRBV11-3 | TGTGCCAGCAGCATTAGCAGCCGCCGGCGAACAGGGACAGATACGCAGTATTTT | CASSISSRRRTGTDTQYF
TRBD1 | - | TRBJ1-2 | TRBV5-1 | TGCGCCAGCCGCCCCTCGACAGGGGGGGGATCCAACTATGGCTACACCTTC | CASRPSTGGGSNYGYTF
TRBD1 | - | TRBJ1-1 | TRBV9 | TGTGCCAGCAGCAGAAGGGGACAGGGGACGGGGACGGGCACTGAAGCTTTCTTT | CASSRRGQGTGTGTEAFF
- | - | TRBJ2-2 | TRBV10-1 | TGCGCCAGCAGTGCATTGAACACCGGGGAGCTGTTTTTT | CASSALNTGELFF
- | - | TRBJ1-5 | TRBV6-5 | TGTGCCAGCAGTTACACCGGGGGCGACCAGCCCCAGCATTTT | CASSYTGGDQPQHF
- | - | TRBJ1-2 | TRBV6-1 | TGTGCCAGCAGAGGGATTGACTATGGCTACACCTTC | CASRGIDYGYTF
- | once | TRBJ2-7 | TRBV7-6 | TGTGCCAGCAGCTTAGGAGCGGGCTACGAGCAGTACTTC | CASSLGAGYEQYF
- | - | TRBJ1-2 | TRBV7-9 | TGTGCCAGCAGCTTAGGGCGCACAGACTATGGCTACACCTTC | CASSLGRTDYGYTF
- | - | TRBJ1-1 | TRBV6-1 | TGTGCCAGCAGGGGGACACGGTTCACTGAAGCTTTCTTT | CASRGTRFTEAFF
- | - | TRBJ2-7 | TRBV4-1 | TGCGCCAGCAGCCAAGTTAGTGGTCTGGGGGTCGGCTCCTACGAGCAGTACTTC | CASSQVSGLGVGSYEQYF
- | once | TRBJ2-7 | TRBV5-4 | TGTGCCAGCAGCAAAATCGGCGGACGATACGAGCAGTACTTC | CASSKIGGRYEQYF
- | - | TRBJ1-5 | TRBV6-1 | TGTGCCAGCAGTGATATGGCGCAGGGTGGTTATCAGCCCCAGCATTTT | CASSDMAQGGYQPQHF
- | few | TRBJ1-2 | TRBV27 | TGTGCCAGCAGTCACGACAGGTCTGGCTACACCTTC | CASSHDRSGYTF
TRBD1 | once | TRBJ2-5 | TRBV7-2 | TGTGCCAGCAGCTCACAGGGGCTGGCAGAGACCCAGTACTTC | CASSSQGLAETQYF
TRBD2 | - | TRBJ2-2 | TRBV4-3 | TGCGCCAGCAGCCTCCGGACTAGCGGGCCCCGCACCGGGGAGCTGTTTTTT | CASSLRTSGPRTGELFF
- | - | TRBJ1-2 | TRBV28 | TGTGCCAGCAGTTTCCCCGAACGCTATGGCTACACCTTC | CASSFPERYGYTF
- | - | TRBJ1-2 | TRBV6-6 | TGTGCCAGCAGTACGACCCGGGACGGTTATGGCTACACCTTC | CASSTTRDGYGYTF
- | - | TRBJ2-2 | TRBV25-1 | TGTGCCAGCAGAAGCGGGAACACCGGGGAGCTGTTTTTT | CASRSGNTGELFF
- | - | TRBJ1-2 | TRBV5-4 | TGTGCCAGCAGCCCGGCAGATGGCTATGGCTACACCTTC | CASSPADGYGYTF
- | - | TRBJ2-3 | TRBV14 | TGTGCCAGCAAAGGACTAACCCCTAGCACAGATACGCAGTATTTT | CASKGLTPSTDTQYF
TRBD1 | - | TRBJ2-1 | TRBV5-1 | TGCGCCAGCAGCTTGGATTCAGGGACAGGCCTAATTGAGCAGTTCTTC | CASSLDSGTGLIEQFF
- | - | TRBJ2-1 | TRBV2 | TGTGCCAGCAGCCAGAATTCCTTGGGGTCCATTGAGCAGTTCTTC | CASSQNSLGSIEQFF
- | - | TRBJ2-7 | TRBV28 | TGTGCCAGCAGTGCCTACCTCTACGAGCAGTACTTC | CASSAYLYEQYF
TRBD1 | - | TRBJ2-5 | TRBV25-1 | TGTGCCAGCAGCCAGGGGGTCCAAGAGACCCAGTACTTC | CASSQGVQETQYF
- | - | TRBJ2-6 | TRBV5-1 | TGCGCCAGCAGCTTGGCCGCCTCTGGGGCCAACGTCCTGACTTTC | CASSLAASGANVLTF
TRBD1 | - | TRBJ1-5 | TRBV7-2 | TGTGCCAGCAGTCGACAGGGGCATAGCAATCAGCCCCAGCATTTT | CASSRQGHSNQPQHF
- | once | TRBJ2-1 | TRBV12-5 | TGTGCTAGTGGTTTGGGCGCAGGCGGGGGCCTTCCCAATGAGCAGTTCTTC | CASGLGAGGGLPNEQFF
- | once | TRBJ1-4 | TRBV5-5 | TGTGCCAGCAGCCCCTCGGGGGATGAAAAACTGTTTTTT | CASSPSGDEKLFF
- | once | TRBJ2-6 | TRBV4-3 | TGCGCCAGCAGCCAAGATAGGGGTAGCTCCGGGGCCAACGTCCTGACTTTC | CASSQDRGSSGANVLTF
- | - | TRBJ1-5 | TRBV30 | TGTGCCTGGTCGACAGTCTTTAGCAATCAGCCCCAGCATTTT | CAWSTVFSNQPQHF
- | - | TRBJ2-5 | TRBV5-1 | TGCGCCAGCAGCTTGGGGTACTCCGGCGGATCTGGAGGAGAGACCCAGTACTTC | CASSLGYSGGSGGETQYF
TRBD1 | - | TRBJ2-7 | TRBV28 | TGTGCCAGCACGGTGGGGACAGGGTTGTTTCAGTACTTC | CASTVGTGLFQYF
- | - | TRBJ2-2 | TRBV11-1 | TGTGCCAGCAGCCTCCCCGGGATCTCTTATACCGGGGAGCTGTTTTTT | CASSLPGISYTGELFF
- | once | TRBJ1-2 | TRBV18 | TGTGCCAGCTCACCACCGGCAGGAAGCTATGGCTACACCTTC | CASSPPAGSYGYTF
- | - | TRBJ2-3 | TRBV6-6 | TGTGCCAGCAGTTACAGGGACGGAATCCAAACAGATACGCAGTATTTT | CASSYRDGIQTDTQYF